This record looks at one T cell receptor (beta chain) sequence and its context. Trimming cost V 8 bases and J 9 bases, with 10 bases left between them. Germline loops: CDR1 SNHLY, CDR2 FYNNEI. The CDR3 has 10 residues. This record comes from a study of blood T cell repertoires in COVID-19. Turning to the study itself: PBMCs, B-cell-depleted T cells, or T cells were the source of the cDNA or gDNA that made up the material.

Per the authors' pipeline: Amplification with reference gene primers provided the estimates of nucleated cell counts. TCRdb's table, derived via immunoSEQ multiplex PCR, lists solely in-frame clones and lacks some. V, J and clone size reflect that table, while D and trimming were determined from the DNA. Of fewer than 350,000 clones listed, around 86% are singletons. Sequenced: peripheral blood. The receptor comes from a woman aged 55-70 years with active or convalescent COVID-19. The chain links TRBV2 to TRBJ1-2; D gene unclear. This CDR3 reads CASAAASYTF. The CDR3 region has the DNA TGTGCCAGCGCGGCAGCTAGCTACACCTTC.